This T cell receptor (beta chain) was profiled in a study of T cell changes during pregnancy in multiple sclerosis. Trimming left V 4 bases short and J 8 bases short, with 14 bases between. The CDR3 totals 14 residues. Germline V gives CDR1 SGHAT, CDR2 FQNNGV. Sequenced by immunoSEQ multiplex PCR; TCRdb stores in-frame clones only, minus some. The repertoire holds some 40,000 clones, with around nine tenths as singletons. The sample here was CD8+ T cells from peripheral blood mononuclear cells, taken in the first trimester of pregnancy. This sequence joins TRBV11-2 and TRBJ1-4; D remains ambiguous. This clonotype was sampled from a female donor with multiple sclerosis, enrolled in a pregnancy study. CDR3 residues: CASSSIRWREKLFF. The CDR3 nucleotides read TGTGCCAGCAGCTCGATCAGGTGGAGGGAAAAACTGTTTTTT.